Reported below is one T cell receptor (beta chain). These data belong to a study of shared T cell receptors in the human thymus. Germline CDR1 LNHDA, CDR2 SQIVND (reference sequence). There are 17 residues in the CDR3. Trimming left V 7 bases short and J 4 bases short, with 25 bases between. Generated by immunoSEQ multiplex PCR, the TCRdb table keeps only in-frame clones and is missing some. The sample contains 700,000 or so clones, 80% to 90% of which appear only once. These same data were also listed under a study on human thymus T cells. That study reports: Donors consisted of healthy Finnish infants (having corrective surgery for congenital heart defects). Among thymic and blood repertoires, usage of V and J genes appeared biased.

The specimen was thymocytes. The sequence derives from a girl under three years old with a congenital heart defect. The chain links TRBV19 to TRBJ1-1; D is uncertain. CDR3 nucleotides: TGTGCCAGTATGACGGGTGGCAGGTCGATACGGGGCACTGAAGCTTTCTTT. It translates to CASMTGGRSIRGTEAFF.